This TCR beta chain emerged from a study of T cells in localized non-small cell lung cancer. The study's findings and limits: Peak T cell clonality was found in uninvolved adjacent lung, exceeding tumor.

With regard to this clone: What it recognizes is unknown.

This CDR3 is built from 15 residues. Germline loops: CDR1 MDHEN, CDR2 SYDVKM. Deletions cut 6 bases from V and 6 bases from J, with 18 bases between. Profiling relied on immunoSEQ multiplex PCR, and the TCRdb table lists in-frame clones only, not all of them. The sample includes more than 2,500 clones, more than 25% seen only once; the top ten take around 28%. The V call is TRBV28, the J call TRBJ1-5, with a weak D call TRBD1 (5 bases). The sequence came from a male donor aged 60 or older with stage I lung adenocarcinoma. Sample: lung tumor tissue, taken before any cancer treatment. The CDR3 sequence: CASRPDTPGGQPQHF. The CDR3 DNA reads TGTGCCAGCAGACCCGACACCCCTGGGGGTCAGCCCCAGCATTTT.